Shown below are 28 T cell receptor beta chains from a single sample sequenced in a study of neurological immune-mediated disorders. One entry per CDR3 protein, called by TCRdb with MiXCR from the 5' RACE reads. The sample consists of some 35,000 distinct CDR3 sequences, under 14% of them appearing once. Sample: CD4+ T cells from blood. Source of these receptors: a woman aged 30 to 39 with HTLV-1-associated myelopathy (HAM/TSP).

This clonotype was counted ten times or more. The chain links TRBV9 to TRBJ2-7; 9 nucleotides line up with TRBD1. The trim removed 6 bases at V and 7 bases at J, leaving 8 bases unmatched. This CDR3 comprises 13 residues. Germline V gives CDR1 SGDLS, CDR2 YYNGEE. This CDR3 reads CASTQGAVGEQYF. CDR3 bases: TGTGCCAGCACACAGGGGGCGGTTGGGGAGCAGTACTTC.

Comments on this clonotype: One end of the junction fails to match germline, which may point to a read error. This sequence joins TRBV6-1 and TRBJ2-2, with a possible D match to TRBD2 (6 bases). The CDR3 runs to 16 residues. The germline V gene encodes CDR1 MNHNS and CDR2 SASEGT. In nucleotides, the CDR3 is TGTGCCAGCAGTGTTCCGGGACTGGGGAACACCGGGGAGCTTTTTTTT. As protein: CASSVPGLGNTGELFF.

This clonotype was counted ten times or more. V usage is TRBV5-1 and J usage is TRBJ2-5; TRBD1 is a possible D gene (5 bases). Germline V CDR1 and CDR2: SGHRS, YFSETQ. Trimming stripped 4 bases from V and 4 bases from J, with 14 bases between. The length of the CDR3 is 14 residues. The CDR3 loop is CASSPEVGAETQYF. Written as DNA, the CDR3 is TGCGCCAGCAGCCCGGAAGTAGGGGCAGAGACCCAGTACTTC. Full variable domain (rest looked up from reference TRBV5-1 and TRBJ2-5): KAGVTQTPRYLIKTRGQQVTLSCSPISGHRSVSWYQQTPGQGLQFLFEYFSETQRNKGNFPGRFSGRQFSNSRSEMNVSTLELGDSALYLCASSPEVGAETQYFGPGTRLLVL.

The sample holds many counts of this clonotype. The V and J genes are TRBV20-1 and TRBJ1-1; D is possibly TRBD1 (5 bases). V shed 3 bases and J shed 2 bases, with 13 bases lying between them. The CDR3 consists of 14 residues. Looked up from germline, CDR1 is DFQATT and CDR2 is SNEGSKA (reference sequence). CDR3: CSASLSGKNTEAFF. In DNA, the CDR3 is TGCAGTGCTAGTCTGTCAGGGAAAAACACTGAAGCTTTCTTT.

This clonotype came up many times. The chain joins TRBV20-1 to TRBJ1-3; no clear D gene. V was trimmed by 5 bases and J by 0 bases, leaving 8 bases between them. The CDR3 is made up of 13 amino acids. Germline lookup yields CDR1 DFQATT and CDR2 SNEGSKA (reference sequence). The DNA for the CDR3 is TGCAGTGCTCGGCCGAGCTCTGGAAACACCATATATTTT. This sequence encodes CSARPSSGNTIYF.

This clonotype came up many times. CDR3 protein: CASNIGTGGSTDTQYF. CDR3 DNA: TGCGCCAGCAACATTGGGACGGGGGGAAGCACAGATACGCAGTATTTT. The genes are TRBV5-1 and TRBJ2-3, with 7 bases fitting TRBD2. The V segment lost 6 bases and the J segment 0 bases; nucleotides outside the gene matches: 10. The CDR3 is made up of 16 amino acids. Per germline, CDR1 SGHRS and CDR2 YFSETQ. Combining the CDR3 with reference TRBV5-1 and TRBJ2-3 gives the whole variable domain KAGVTQTPRYLIKTRGQQVTLSCSPISGHRSVSWYQQTPGQGLQFLFEYFSETQRNKGNFPGRFSGRQFSNSRSEMNVSTLELGDSALYLCASNIGTGGSTDTQYFGPGTRLTVL.

This clonotype was seen ten or more times. This CDR3 reads CAIRKGGSGNTIYF. CDR3 nucleotides: TGTGCCATCAGAAAGGGGGGCTCTGGAAACACCATATATTTT. V and J are TRBV10-3 and TRBJ1-3; weak D call: TRBD1 (6 bases). The ends were cut back, 6 bases at V and 0 bases at J, with 9 bases in the middle. Germline assignment: CDR1 ENHRY and CDR2 SYGVKD. CDR3 length equals 14 residues.

This clonotype was seen repeatedly, ten times or more. This chain connects TRBV5-1 to TRBJ2-7; 7 bases line up with TRBD1. V was pared by 4 bases and J by 5 bases, with 15 bases of the junction left unmatched. The germline gives CDR1 SGHRS, CDR2 YFSETQ. This CDR3 spans 16 amino acids. This CDR3 reads CASSPVAGQVTHEQYF. The DNA of the CDR3 is TGCGCCAGCAGCCCGGTGGCAGGACAGGTTACGCACGAGCAGTACTTC.

This clonotype is a singleton in its sample. The V call is TRBV11-2, the J call TRBJ2-3; no definite D call. Trimming removed 6 bases at V and 2 bases at J, with 15 bases between. Germline assignment: CDR1 SGHAT and CDR2 FQNNGV. CDR3 length: 15 residues. In nucleotides, the CDR3 is TGTGCCAGCAGTGATAAGGACGGCTTCACAGATACGCAGTATTTT. As protein: CASSDKDGFTDTQYF.

This clonotype has a count of ten or more. The V gene is TRBV19, the J gene TRBJ2-3; 10 nucleotides agree with TRBD2. Looked up from germline, CDR1 is LNHDA and CDR2 is SQIVND (reference sequence). Losses at the gene ends were 6 bases for V and 4 bases for J; bases not matched to a gene: 4. The CDR3 contains 14 residues. Written as DNA, the CDR3 is TGTGCCAGTAGAGCGGGGGGGGCGGCAGATACGCAGTATTTT. Translating gives CASRAGGAADTQYF.

This clonotype showed up many times. V is TRBV20-1 and J is TRBJ2-3, with 10 bases aligning to TRBD2. CDR3 length: 16 amino acids. J lost 7 bases, V lost 6 bases, and 16 bases had no gene match. Germline V gives CDR1 DFQATT, CDR2 SNEGSKA (reference sequence). The CDR3 protein is CSAPNPQRGGHHTQYF. The CDR3 DNA reads TGCAGTGCCCCTAATCCCCAGCGGGGGGGCCACCATACGCAGTATTTT.

This clonotype was found many times. This chain connects TRBV5-1 to TRBJ1-1; D is possibly TRBD1 (6 bases). The germline gives CDR1 SGHRS, CDR2 YFSETQ. There are 13 residues in the CDR3. Trimming took off 8 bases at V and 4 bases at J, with 15 bases between the two ends. In DNA, the CDR3 is TGCGCCAGTAACAGGGAGGTGGGCACTGAAGCTTTCTTT. Protein sequence: CASNREVGTEAFF.

This clonotype was observed at least ten times. The chain employs TRBV3-1 and TRBJ2-1, with D possibly TRBD2 on 6 matching bases. The germline V gene has CDR1 LGHDT and CDR2 YNNKEL (reference sequence). The CDR3 runs 13 residues. The ends were cut back, 2 bases at V and 9 bases at J, with 11 bases in the middle. The CDR3: CASSQIDSGEQFF. For the CDR3, the DNA is TGTGCCAGCAGCCAAATTGATAGCGGTGAGCAGTTCTTC.

This clonotype has at least ten counts. The chain combines TRBV5-1 with TRBJ1-1, with a weak D call TRBD1 (6 bases). The CDR3 contains 15 residues. V was cut by 1 base and J by 2 bases, with 12 bases left in between. Germline V gene lookup returns CDR1 SGHRS and CDR2 YFSETQ. The CDR3 here is CASSLTSGVNTEAFF. As DNA, the CDR3 is TGCGCCAGCAGCTTGACGTCAGGGGTTAACACTGAAGCTTTCTTT.

The rearrangement joins TRBV21-1 to TRBJ1-2. TRBV21-1 is shown as a pseudogene. The CDR3 spans 14 residues. CDR3 sequence reads: CASSNRQGLHGYTF. The CDR3, as DNA: TGTGCCAGCAGCAACCGCCAGGGACTTCATGGCTACACCTTC.

This clonotype was detected many times. The chain joins TRBV7-2 to TRBJ2-2; 8 bases are a match to TRBD2. Germline V gene sequence: CDR1 SGHTA, CDR2 FQGNSA. The CDR3 loop spans 16 amino acids. V gave up 2 bases and J gave up 7 bases; unmatched junction bases: 9. CDR3 sequence: CASSLNGGDMGGELFF. The DNA of the CDR3 is TGTGCCAGCAGCTTAAACGGGGGGGATATGGGCGGGGAGCTGTTTTTT.

The chain uses TRBV5-6 and TRBJ2-7, with a weak D call TRBD1 (5 bases). Germline CDR1 and CDR2: SGHDT and YYEEEE. CDR3 length: 13 amino acids. Trimming took 4 bases from V and 2 from J, leaving 10 bases between them. CDR3: CASSRTWAYEQYV. The CDR3 DNA reads TGTGCCAGCAGCCGGACATGGGCCTACGAGCAGTACGTC.

This chain uses TRBV18 with TRBJ1-1; the D is unclear. The CDR3 runs 13 residues. CDR1 and CDR2 from the germline V gene are KGHSH and LQKENI. Trimming cost V 0 bases and J 4 bases, with 6 bases left between them. DNA of the CDR3: TGTGCCAGCTCACCACCCCTACGCACTGAAGCTTTCTTT. Protein product: CASSPPLRTEAFF.

This clonotype has at least ten counts. V is TRBV12-3 or TRBV12-4 and J is TRBJ1-1, with 7 nucleotides matching TRBD1. The V gene end was trimmed by 6 bases and the J gene end by 7 bases; junction bases not matched to a gene: 11. There are 14 residues in the CDR3. The CDR3 sequence: CASSLADRVNEAFF. The CDR3 DNA follows: TGTGCCAGCAGCCTAGCCGACAGGGTGAATGAAGCTTTCTTT.

This clonotype showed up many times. The gene calls are TRBV5-1 and TRBJ2-2; D is ambiguous. Germline V gives CDR1 SGHRS, CDR2 YFSETQ. V lost 3 bases and J 1 base, leaving 10 bases between the germline ends. The CDR3 has 15 residues. CDR3 nucleotides: TGCGCCAGCAGCTACGGCTCCAAGAACACCGGGGAGCTGTTTTTT. Its protein is CASSYGSKNTGELFF.

At least ten counts were recorded for this clonotype. This chain connects TRBV20-1 to TRBJ2-7; D is ambiguous. Trimming shortened V by 0 bases and J by 2 bases, and 8 bases separated the two germline ends. CDR1 and CDR2 (germline): DFQATT, SNEGSKA (reference sequence). CDR3 length: 13 residues. CDR3 protein: CSARDPLAYEQYF. Written as DNA, the CDR3 is TGCAGTGCTAGAGACCCGTTGGCCTACGAGCAGTACTTC.

This clonotype has a count of ten or more. The CDR3 sequence: CSASGGDEQFF. The CDR3 nucleotides read TGCAGTGCTAGTGGAGGGGATGAGCAGTTCTTC. The chain links TRBV20-1 to TRBJ2-1, with D possibly being TRBD2 (6 bases). The germline CDR1 and CDR2 sequences are DFQATT and SNEGSKA (reference sequence). CDR3 length: 11 residues. The V and J ends lost 3 bases and 8 bases respectively, with 8 bases between them.

The chain has TRBV7-9 and TRBJ2-2; 7 bases line up with TRBD1. Germline lookup yields CDR1 SEHNR and CDR2 FQNEAQ (reference sequence). The CDR3 is 16 residues long. The V segment lost 5 bases and the J segment 1 base; nucleotides outside the gene matches: 7. CDR3 bases: TGTGCCAGCAGCAACCCCGGGGACAGGAACACCGGGGAGCTGTTTTTT. Protein: CASSNPGDRNTGELFF.

This clonotype showed up many times. V gene TRBV20-1 combines with J gene TRBJ2-3, with D tentatively TRBD2 (7 bases). The germline V and J ends were trimmed by 6 bases and 4 bases, with 20 bases remaining between them. This CDR3 contains 15 residues. From germline, CDR1 is DFQATT and CDR2 SNEGSKA (reference sequence). CDR3 sequence reads: CSAGVGGAAADTQYF. CDR3 bases: TGCAGTGCCGGAGTGGGGGGGGCCGCAGCAGATACGCAGTATTTT.

This clonotype came up a few times. V is TRBV5-1 and J is TRBJ1-2; D is unclear. V lost 3 bases to trimming and J lost 5 bases, with 14 bases between them. Germline loops: CDR1 SGHRS, CDR2 YFSETQ. The CDR3 runs 14 residues. CDR3 coding DNA: TGCGCCAGCAGCTCGAGAGTCTGGGGATATGGCTACACCTTC. Translating gives CASSSRVWGYGYTF.

The rearrangement uses TRBV10-3 and TRBJ2-1, with TRBD2 matching 7 bases. The germline CDR1 and CDR2 sequences are ENHRY and SYGVKD. This CDR3 region has 15 residues. The J segment lost 2 bases and the V segment lost 5 bases, leaving 6 bases of the junction unmatched. CDR3 DNA sequence: TGTGCCATCAGTCCGCCCCTAGCGGCCTACAATGAGCAGTTCTTC. The encoded protein is CAISPPLAAYNEQFF.

This clonotype appeared many times. The V gene is TRBV3-1, the J gene TRBJ1-6; no reliable D call. V was pared by 1 base and J by 9 bases, with 1 base between. The CDR3 covers 11 residues. The germline V gene has CDR1 LGHDT and CDR2 YNNKEL (reference sequence). DNA for the CDR3: TGTGCCAGCAGCCAAGGTTCACCCCTCCACTTT. This encodes CASSQGSPLHF.

This clonotype was found many times. This sequence joins TRBV5-1 and TRBJ1-1; unclear D gene. The V end lost 0 bases, the J end lost 0 bases, and 3 bases lay between the germline ends. The CDR3 totals 13 residues. Germline-derived CDR1 and CDR2 are SGHRS and YFSETQ. CDR3 in amino acids: CASSLDVNTEAFF. The CDR3 nucleotides read TGCGCCAGCAGCTTGGATGTGAACACTGAAGCTTTCTTT.